These 18 T cell receptor beta chains originate from one sample sequenced in a study of blood T cell repertoires in COVID-19. Sequencing was performed with immunoSEQ multiplex PCR; in TCRdb, only in-frame clones are kept and a portion is missing. The repertoire includes over 150,000 clones, approximately 86% of them detected once, and around 8.6% sits in the top ten. The sequencing sample was made of peripheral blood. The receptors derive from a man over 45 with active or convalescent COVID-19.

Turning to this clone: Mismatch with germline at one junction end may stem from a read error. This rearrangement joins TRBV18 to TRBJ1-1; D not certain. CDR1 KGHSH and CDR2 LQKENI come from the germline V gene. The CDR3 has 13 amino acids. CDR3 region: CASSPGGNPEAFF. The CDR3 DNA reads as TGTGCCAGCTCACCTGGAGGGAACCCTGAAGCTTTCTTT.

This chain links TRBV25-1 with TRBJ2-1, with 8 bases aligning to TRBD1. The CDR3 is made up of 17 amino acids. Trimming removed 0 bases from V and 3 bases from J; junction bases left unmatched: 7. Germline values: CDR1 MGHDK, CDR2 SYGVNS. CDR3 in amino acids: CASSEYSRGQGYNEQFF. CDR3 nucleotides: TGTGCCAGCAGTGAATATAGCAGGGGGCAGGGCTACAATGAGCAGTTCTTC.

V gene TRBV19 combines with J gene TRBJ1-3; D call uncertain. The CDR3 totals 16 residues. CDR1 is LNHDA and CDR2 is SQIVND in the germline V gene (reference sequence). Between the trimmed V and J ends, which lost 2 bases and 4 bases, there was a span of 15 bases. The CDR3 coding sequence is TGTGCCAGTAGTATACGCTTCCAGGCCTTAGGAAACACCATATATTTT. It specifies CASSIRFQALGNTIYF.

The rearrangement links TRBV30 to TRBJ1-2; TRBD1 is a possible D gene (5 bases). The CDR3 is 12 residues long. CDR1 GTSNPN and CDR2 SVGIG come from the germline V gene (reference sequence). With 2 bases removed from V and 4 bases from J, the gap between germline ends came to 8 bases. The DNA of the CDR3 is TGTGCCTGGAGTCGGGGGGGCTATGGCTACACCTTC. Its translation: CAWSRGGYGYTF.

The V and J genes are TRBV28 and TRBJ1-2; TRBD1 aligns across 8 bases. Germline V gene data show CDR1 as MDHEN and CDR2 as SYDVKM. Trimming took 5 bases from V and 4 from J; bases not matched to a gene: 6. The CDR3 is 14 residues long. The CDR3 DNA reads as TGTGCCAGCAGTCTCGGACAGGGCCGCTATGGCTACACCTTC. Translated, it gives CASSLGQGRYGYTF.

This chain joins TRBV3-1 (or the pseudogene TRBV3-2) and TRBJ2-2; 7 positions match TRBD1. CDR1 is LGHDT and CDR2 is YNNKEL in the germline V gene (reference sequence). CDR3 length: 14 amino acids. The ends lost 5 bases at V and 5 bases at J; junction bases unmatched: 5. CDR3 sequence reads: CASSVGRGTGELFF. The CDR3 nucleotides read TGTGCCAGCAGCGTGGGCAGGGGGACCGGGGAGCTGTTTTTT.

The chain joins TRBV10-3 to TRBJ1-6; D gene ambiguous. This CDR3 has 13 residues. Germline V gives CDR1 ENHRY, CDR2 SYGVKD. V was cut by 2 bases and J by 7 bases, with 6 bases left in between. For the CDR3, the DNA is TGTGCCATCAGTGAGCGGGAGAATTCACCCCTCCACTTT. It codes for CAISERENSPLHF.

The genes are TRBV5-1 and TRBJ2-3; no reliable D call. The CDR3 covers 15 residues. V shed 7 bases and J shed 2 bases, with 17 bases lying between them. Germline V CDR1 and CDR2: SGHRS, YFSETQ. CDR3 sequence: CASSRQAGNTDTQYF. In DNA form, the CDR3 reads TGCGCCAGCTCCCGGCAGGCCGGTAACACAGATACGCAGTATTTT.

The chain joins TRBV28 to TRBJ1-1; tentatively, D is TRBD1 (5 bases). The germline CDR1 and CDR2 sequences are MDHEN and SYDVKM. The CDR3 runs 15 residues. V was clipped by 3 bases and J by 10 bases, with 21 bases between them. CDR3 sequence: CASSLGGGARGVAFF. The DNA for the CDR3 is TGTGCCAGCAGTTTGGGAGGAGGGGCCCGGGGGGTAGCTTTCTTT.

The rearrangement links TRBV29-1 to TRBJ1-1; D uncertain. The CDR3 sequence is 13 residues long. Germline CDR1 SQVTM, CDR2 ANQGSEA. Trimming left V 4 bases short and J 0 bases short, with 9 bases between. Here the CDR3 DNA reads TGCAGCGTTGCACCCCAGGTGAACACTGAAGCTTTCTTT. Translated: CSVAPQVNTEAFF.

The V call is TRBV19, the J call TRBJ1-4, with 8 bases that match TRBD1. V was clipped by 6 bases and J by 8 bases; unmatched bases: 11. Germline V CDR1 and CDR2: LNHDA, SQIVND (reference sequence). CDR3 size: 15 residues. In DNA form, the CDR3 reads TGTGCCAGTAGGCTAATCGGGACAGGCGGGGAAAAACTGTTTTTT. Protein sequence: CASRLIGTGGEKLFF.

This clone has just a few counts. The chain uses TRBV24-1 and TRBJ1-4, with 8 bases that match TRBD1. The ends lost 10 bases at V and 6 bases at J; junction bases unmatched: 6. The CDR3 runs to 13 residues. CDR1 and CDR2 from the germline V gene are KGHDR and SFDVKD. The CDR3 sequence is CATQGAGDEKLFF. The CDR3 nucleotides are TGTGCCACTCAGGGGGCAGGGGATGAAAAACTGTTTTTT.

The V and J genes are TRBV6-5 and TRBJ2-1, with TRBD1 as a possible D gene (5 bases). The CDR3 covers 15 residues. The V and J ends lost 6 bases and 3 bases respectively, with 15 bases between them. The V gene's germline CDR1 is MNHEY and CDR2 SVGAGI. The CDR3 here is CASSRDSPLYNEQFF. The CDR3, as DNA: TGTGCCAGCAGCAGAGACAGCCCTCTCTACAATGAGCAGTTCTTC.

The chain uses TRBV28 and TRBJ1-2; a weak D match, TRBD1 (5 bases). The CDR3 contains 13 residues. V dropped 8 bases and J dropped 4 bases, with 14 bases sitting between them. The germline CDR1 and CDR2 sequences are MDHEN and SYDVKM. The CDR3 loop is CASGGGRIYGYTF. CDR3 DNA sequence: TGTGCCAGCGGGGGGGGACGGATCTATGGCTACACCTTC.

The rearrangement links TRBV5-1 to TRBJ2-7; the match to TRBD2 covers 13 bases. Trimming at V came to 5 bases and at J to 0 bases, leaving 8 bases not matched to a gene. CDR3 length: 17 residues. The germline CDR1 and CDR2 sequences are SGHRS and YFSETQ. CDR3 sequence reads: CASSPGTSGISSYEQYF. CDR3 DNA sequence: TGCGCCAGCAGTCCCGGGACTAGCGGGATCAGCTCCTACGAGCAGTACTTC.

This rearrangement joins TRBV4-1 to TRBJ1-5, with D unclear. The CDR3 is 15 residues long. Between the trimmed V and J ends, which lost 0 bases and 6 bases, there was a span of 12 bases. In germline, CDR1 is MGHRA, CDR2 YSYEKL. The CDR3, as DNA: TGCGCCAGCAGCCAAGATGAGGCGGTGGGTCAGCCCCAGCATTTT. This encodes CASSQDEAVGQPQHF.

V usage is TRBV12-5 and J usage is TRBJ2-1, with TRBD2 matching 7 bases. CDR1 and CDR2 (germline): LGHNT, FRNRAP. The CDR3 length is 12 residues. V was clipped by 6 bases and J by 8 bases; unmatched bases: 4. The CDR3 DNA follows: TGTGCTAGTGGAGGACTAGTGGATGAGCAGTTCTTC. Amino acids: CASGGLVDEQFF.

The chain recombines TRBV28 with TRBJ1-4, with 9 bases matching TRBD1. The V segment lost 7 bases and the J segment 7 bases; nucleotides outside the gene matches: 7. The CDR3 has 14 amino acids. Germline CDR1 MDHEN, CDR2 SYDVKM. This CDR3 is CASNDRGGGEKLFF. The CDR3 nucleotides are TGTGCCAGCAACGACAGGGGGGGAGGTGAAAAACTGTTTTTT.